The rows below give T cell receptor beta chains drawn from one sample of a study of beta chain features in type 1 diabetes. The repertoire was sequenced with immunoSEQ multiplex PCR; TCRdb's copy has only in-frame clones and lacks some. The data show 300,000 to 350,000 clones, about 20% seen once. The sample consisted of naive CD4+ T cells from blood. The origin of the receptors is a woman aged 18-30 years in good health. Both conserved end residues are part of each CDR3. A D gene is named only where the DNA matches it firmly. Size values are once, few and many counts, or a class for expanded clones, and some rows have none.

J gene | V gene | clone size | D gene | CDR3 DNA | CDR3 protein
TRBJ2-7 | TRBV6-6 | NA | NA | TGTGCCAGCAGTTACGAGACCTACGAGCAGTACTTC | CASSYETYEQYF
TRBJ2-3 | TRBV29-1 | NA | TRBD2 | TGCAGCGTTGAAACGGGGCTAGCGGGGGGCACAGATACGCAGTATTTT | CSVETGLAGGTDTQYF
TRBJ2-5 | TRBV12-5 | few | NA | TGTGCTAGTGGCCGGAGTTGGAGGGCCCAAGAGACCCAGTACTTC | CASGRSWRAQETQYF
TRBJ2-3 | TRBV2 | few | TRBD2 | TGTGCCAGCAGGTCGCTAGCGGGACTATCAGATACGCAGTATTTT | CASRSLAGLSDTQYF
TRBJ2-1 | TRBV6-5 | NA | NA | TGTGCCAGCAGACAAAACAATGAGCAGTTCTTC | CASRQNNEQFF
TRBJ2-1 | TRBV7-2 | few | TRBD2 | TGTGCCAGCAGCTTAGTGGCTAGCGGGGCCAATGAGCAGTTCTTC | CASSLVASGANEQFF
TRBJ2-6 | TRBV10-3 | NA | NA | TGTGCCATCAGTGAGTCTCCAGACTCTGGGGCCAACGTCCTGACTTTC | CAISESPDSGANVLTF
TRBJ2-5 | TRBV7-2 | NA | NA | TGTGCCAGCAGCTTAGTTAGTCGTGAGACCCAGTACTTC | CASSLVSRETQYF
TRBJ2-5 | TRBV29-1 | NA | NA | TGCAGCGTTGAGTTGTACTCTACTAAGTACCAAGAGACCCAGTACTTC | CSVELYSTKYQETQYF
TRBJ2-7 | TRBV30 | few | NA | TGTGCCTACGGGACACCCGGGGACTACGAGCAGTACTTC | CAYGTPGDYEQYF
TRBJ2-2 | TRBV27 | NA | TRBD2 | TGTGCCAGCAGCCCGAGCGGGGTGAACACCGGGGAGCTGTTTTTT | CASSPSGVNTGELFF
TRBJ2-5 | TRBV5-1 | once | TRBD2 | TGCGCCAGCAGCTTGGTTGCACTAGCGGGAAGAGAGACCCAGTACTTC | CASSLVALAGRETQYF
TRBJ1-2 | TRBV27 | NA | TRBD1 | TGTGCCAGCAGTGACCTCAGGGGGCCGGGCTATGGCTACACCTTC | CASSDLRGPGYGYTF
TRBJ2-2 | TRBV7-7 | NA | TRBD2 | TGTGCTAGCAGCGGCAGACTAGCGGGGGAGAACACCGGGGAGCTGTTTTTT | CASSGRLAGENTGELFF
TRBJ2-3 | TRBV18 | NA | TRBD1 | TGTGCCAGCTCACCAGTTCTTTCGGGACAGGGTAGAGATACGCAGTATTTT | CASSPVLSGQGRDTQYF
TRBJ2-6 | TRBV6-6 | NA | NA | TGTGCCAGCAGTTTTTCAGGCTCTGGGGCCAACGTCCTGACTTTC | CASSFSGSGANVLTF
TRBJ2-2 | TRBV5-1 | NA | TRBD2 | TGCGCCAGCACCGTAGCGGGGGGCGCGAACACCGGGGAGCTGTTTTTT | CASTVAGGANTGELFF
TRBJ1-2 | TRBV5-1 | few | NA | TGCGCCAGCAGACGGACAGCCAACTATGGCTACACCTTC | CASRRTANYGYTF
TRBJ2-7 | TRBV4-1 | NA | TRBD1 | TGCGCCAGCAGCCCAGGACAGGGACCCTCCTACGAGCAGTACTTC | CASSPGQGPSYEQYF
TRBJ1-2 | TRBV2 | once | TRBD1 | TGTGCCAGCAGAGGGGACAGGGGGATCTATGGCTACACCTTC | CASRGDRGIYGYTF
TRBJ1-4 | TRBV18 | NA | TRBD1 | TGTGCCAGCTCACCACCGGAGACAGGGAGGCGGGAACTGTTTTTT | CASSPPETGRRELFF
TRBJ1-2 | TRBV4-1 | NA | NA | TGCGCCAGCAGCCAAGTCACACAGGGATTCCCCGGTGGCTACACCTTC | CASSQVTQGFPGGYTF
TRBJ2-3 | TRBV2 | NA | TRBD2 | TGTGCCAGCGCGGGGGGGACAGATACGCAGTATTTT | CASAGGTDTQYF